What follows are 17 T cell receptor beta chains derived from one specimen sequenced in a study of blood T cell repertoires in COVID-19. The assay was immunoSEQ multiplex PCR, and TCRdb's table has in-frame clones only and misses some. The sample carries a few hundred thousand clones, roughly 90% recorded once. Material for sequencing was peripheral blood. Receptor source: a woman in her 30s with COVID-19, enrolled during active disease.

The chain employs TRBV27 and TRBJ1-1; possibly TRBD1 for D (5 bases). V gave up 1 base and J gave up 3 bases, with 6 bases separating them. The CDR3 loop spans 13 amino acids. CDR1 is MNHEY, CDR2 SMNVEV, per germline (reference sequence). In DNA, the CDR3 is TGTGCCAGCAGTTTATTCAGGGACACTGAAGCTTTCTTT. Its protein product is CASSLFRDTEAFF.

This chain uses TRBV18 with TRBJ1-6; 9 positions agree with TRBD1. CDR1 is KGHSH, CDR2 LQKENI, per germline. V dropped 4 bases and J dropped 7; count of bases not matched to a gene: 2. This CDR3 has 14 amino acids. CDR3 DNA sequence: TGTGCCAGCTCACTTGGACAGGGGAATTCACCCCTCCACTTT. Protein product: CASSLGQGNSPLHF.

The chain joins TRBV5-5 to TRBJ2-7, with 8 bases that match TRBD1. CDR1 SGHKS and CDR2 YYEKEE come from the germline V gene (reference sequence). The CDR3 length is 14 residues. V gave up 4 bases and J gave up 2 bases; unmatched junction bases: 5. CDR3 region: CASSRPQGAYEQYF. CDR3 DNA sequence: TGTGCCAGCAGCCGCCCACAGGGGGCCTACGAGCAGTACTTC.

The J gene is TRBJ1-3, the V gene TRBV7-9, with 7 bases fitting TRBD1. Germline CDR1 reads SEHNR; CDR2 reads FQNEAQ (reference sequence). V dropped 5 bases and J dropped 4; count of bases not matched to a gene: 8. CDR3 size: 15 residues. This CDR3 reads CASSRPTGMGNTIYF. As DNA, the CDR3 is TGTGCCAGCAGCCGCCCGACAGGGATGGGAAACACCATATATTTT. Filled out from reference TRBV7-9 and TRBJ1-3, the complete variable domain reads DTGVSQNPRHKITKRGQNVTFRCDPISEHNRLYWYRQTLGQGPEFLTYFQNEAQLEKSRLLSDRFSAERPKGSFSTLEIQRTEQGDSAMYLCASSRPTGMGNTIYFGEGSWLTVV.

The CDR3 nucleotides read TGTGCCTGGAGTACTTACACTGAAGCTTTCTTT. Its translation is CAWSTYTEAFF. The chain uses TRBV30 and TRBJ1-1, with D unclear. The CDR3 spans 11 residues. Trimming cost V 2 bases and J 3 bases, with 4 bases left between them. Germline V gene data show CDR1 as GTSNPN and CDR2 as SVGIG (reference sequence).

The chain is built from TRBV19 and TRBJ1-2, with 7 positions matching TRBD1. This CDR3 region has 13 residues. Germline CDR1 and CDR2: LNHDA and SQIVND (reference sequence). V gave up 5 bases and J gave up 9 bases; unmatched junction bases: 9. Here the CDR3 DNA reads TGTGCCAGTAGTTTTCGACAGGGTAGGAGCTACACCTTC. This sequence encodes CASSFRQGRSYTF.

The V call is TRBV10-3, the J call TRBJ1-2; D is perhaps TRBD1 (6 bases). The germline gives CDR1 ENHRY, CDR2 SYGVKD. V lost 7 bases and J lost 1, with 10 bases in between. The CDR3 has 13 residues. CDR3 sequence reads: CAITPDSNYGYTF. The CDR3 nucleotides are TGTGCCATCACCCCGGACAGTAACTATGGCTACACCTTC.

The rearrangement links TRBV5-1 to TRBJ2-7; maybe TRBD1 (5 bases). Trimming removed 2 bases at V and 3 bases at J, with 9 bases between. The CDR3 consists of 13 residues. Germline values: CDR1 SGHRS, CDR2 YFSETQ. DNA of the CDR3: TGCGCCAGCAGCTTACGGCAGGGCTACGAGCAGTACTTC. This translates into CASSLRQGYEQYF.

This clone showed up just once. The CDR3 protein is CASSRTVPGELFF. DNA of the CDR3: TGTGCCAGCAGCCGCACAGTACCCGGGGAGCTGTTTTTT. The gene calls are TRBV6-5 and TRBJ2-2; D is ambiguous. Germline lookup yields CDR1 MNHEY and CDR2 SVGAGI. The CDR3 length is 13 residues. V lost 6 bases and J lost 6, with 11 bases in between.

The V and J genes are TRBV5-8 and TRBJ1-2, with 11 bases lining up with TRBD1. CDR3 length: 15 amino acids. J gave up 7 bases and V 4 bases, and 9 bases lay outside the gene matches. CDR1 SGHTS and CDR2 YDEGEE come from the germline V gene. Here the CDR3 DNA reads TGTGCCAGCAGCGCCCGGACAGGGGGCTTTCGTGGCTACACCTTC. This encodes CASSARTGGFRGYTF.

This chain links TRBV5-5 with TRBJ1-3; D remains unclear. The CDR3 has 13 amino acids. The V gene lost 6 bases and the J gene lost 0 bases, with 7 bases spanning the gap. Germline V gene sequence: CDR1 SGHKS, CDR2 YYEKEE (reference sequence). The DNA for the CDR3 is TGTGCCAGCACCCCCAGCTCTGGAAACACCATATATTTT. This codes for CASTPSSGNTIYF.

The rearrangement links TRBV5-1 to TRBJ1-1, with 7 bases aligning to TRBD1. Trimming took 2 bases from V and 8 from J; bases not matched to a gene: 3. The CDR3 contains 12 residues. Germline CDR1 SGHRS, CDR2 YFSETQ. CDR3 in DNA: TGCGCCAGCAGCTTCAGGGGGGACGAAGCTTTCTTT. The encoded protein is CASSFRGDEAFF.

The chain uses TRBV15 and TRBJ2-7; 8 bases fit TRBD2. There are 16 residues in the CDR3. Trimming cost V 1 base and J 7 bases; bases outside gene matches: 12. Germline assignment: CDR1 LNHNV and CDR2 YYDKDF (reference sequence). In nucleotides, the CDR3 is TGTGCCACCAGCAGAGGACGGGGGGGCTCCTTTTCGGAGCAGTACTTC. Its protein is CATSRGRGGSFSEQYF.

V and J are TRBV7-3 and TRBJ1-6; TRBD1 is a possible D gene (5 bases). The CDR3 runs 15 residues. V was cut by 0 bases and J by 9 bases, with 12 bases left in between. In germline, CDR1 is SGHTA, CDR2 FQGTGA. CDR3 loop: CASSLTPGMSSPLHF. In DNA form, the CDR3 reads TGTGCCAGCAGCTTAACGCCAGGGATGTCTTCACCCCTCCACTTT.

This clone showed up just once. CDR3 residues: CASSADLQVNTEAFF. For the CDR3, the DNA is TGTGCCAGCAGTGCAGACCTCCAGGTCAACACTGAAGCTTTCTTT. The chain recombines TRBV2 with TRBJ1-1, with D uncertain. Germline CDR1 SNHLY, CDR2 FYNNEI. Trimming removed 4 bases at V and 2 bases at J, with 14 bases between. The CDR3 length is 15 residues.

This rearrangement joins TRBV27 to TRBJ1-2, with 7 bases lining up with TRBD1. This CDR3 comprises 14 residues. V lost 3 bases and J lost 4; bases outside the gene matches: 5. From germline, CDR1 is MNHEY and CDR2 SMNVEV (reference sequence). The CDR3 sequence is CASSFSGGGYGYTF. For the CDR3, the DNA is TGTGCCAGCAGTTTCTCAGGGGGAGGCTATGGCTACACCTTC.

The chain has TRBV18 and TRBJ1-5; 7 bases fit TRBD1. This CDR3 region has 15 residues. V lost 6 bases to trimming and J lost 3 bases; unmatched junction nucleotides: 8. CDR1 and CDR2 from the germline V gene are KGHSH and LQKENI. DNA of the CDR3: TGTGCCAGCTCGCCCGGGACAGCGATCAATCAGCCCCAGCATTTT. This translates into CASSPGTAINQPQHF.